The 29 T cell receptor beta chains listed next were all sequenced from one sample in a study of T cell responses to AZD1222 COVID-19 vaccine. Profiled with immunoSEQ multiplex PCR; TCRdb holds only in-frame clones, not every one. This table holds fewer than 150,000 clones, approximately 90% found once. The source material was peripheral blood, sampled on day 0 of AZD1222 vaccination. These receptors came from an adult in good health.

The rearrangement uses TRBV6-2 or TRBV6-3 and TRBJ1-2; TRBD1 matches 12 bases. CDR3 length: 17 residues. Losses at the gene ends were 0 bases for V and 4 bases for J; bases not matched to a gene: 6. CDR1 is MNHEY and CDR2 is SVGEGT in the germline V gene. CDR3 nucleotide sequence: TGTGCCAGCAGTTACTCGAGGGACAGGGGGCGAAGCTATGGCTACACCTTC. Amino acid sequence: CASSYSRDRGRSYGYTF.

This chain connects TRBV2 to TRBJ2-3, with 9 bases identical to TRBD2. The CDR3 runs 14 residues. With V trimmed by 10 bases and J by 4 bases, 9 bases remained unmatched. CDR1 and CDR2 from the germline V gene are SNHLY and FYNNEI. The CDR3 DNA follows: TGTGCCACCCCTGGGGGCGGGGGGGCAGATACGCAGTATTTT. Encoded protein: CATPGGGGADTQYF. The full variable domain, completed using reference TRBV2 and TRBJ2-3, is EPEVTQTPSHQVTQMGQEVILRCVPISNHLYFYWYRQILGQKVEFLVSFYNNEISEKSEIFDDQFSVERPDGSNFTLKIRSTKLEDSAMYFCATPGGGGADTQYFGPGTRLTVL.

This sequence joins TRBV27 and TRBJ2-1; 9 nucleotides align to TRBD2. This CDR3 has 17 amino acids. Germline V lookup: CDR1 MNHEY, CDR2 SMNVEV (reference sequence). Trimming took 4 bases from V and 10 from J; bases not matched to a gene: 17. The CDR3 is CASSSISNSGGRSEQFF. The DNA of the CDR3 is TGTGCCAGCAGTTCGATCTCGAATAGCGGGGGTCGATCGGAGCAGTTCTTC.

The gene calls are TRBV7-9 and TRBJ2-7; D possibly corresponds to TRBD2 (8 bases). The ends were cut back, 5 bases at V and 2 bases at J, with 16 bases in the middle. The germline V gene encodes CDR1 SEHNR and CDR2 FQNEAQ (reference sequence). The CDR3 sequence is 15 residues long. CDR3 region: CASSPGGQGAYEQYF. The CDR3 DNA reads TGTGCCAGCAGCCCGGGGGGGCAGGGGGCCTACGAGCAGTACTTC.

This clone was recorded only once. The chain links TRBV19 to TRBJ2-3; 11 nucleotides line up with TRBD1. Germline loops: CDR1 LNHDA, CDR2 SQIVND (reference sequence). This CDR3 is built from 17 residues. The V segment lost 1 base and the J segment 5 bases; nucleotides outside the gene matches: 8. The CDR3 coding sequence is TGTGCCAGTAGTATAGGGCGGGGACAGGGGGGACTAGATACGCAGTATTTT. Translating gives CASSIGRGQGGLDTQYF. The variable domain in full, completed from reference TRBV19 and TRBJ2-3, reads DGGITQSPKYLFRKEGQNVTLSCEQNLNHDAMYWYRQDPGQGLRLIYYSQIVNDFQKGDIAEGYSVSREKKESFPLTVTSAQKNPTAFYLCASSIGRGQGGLDTQYFGPGTRLTVL.

This clone was detected a few times. J is TRBJ1-2 and V is TRBV9; D is ambiguous. This CDR3 has 13 amino acids. Trimming cost V 1 base and J 3 bases, with 7 bases left between them. CDR1 and CDR2 (germline): SGDLS, YYNGEE. CDR3 bases: TGTGCCAGCAGCGTAATTGAGGACTATGGCTACACCTTC. It is translated as CASSVIEDYGYTF.

This chain connects TRBV15 to TRBJ2-5, with 15 nucleotides matching TRBD2. Germline V gene lookup returns CDR1 LNHNV and CDR2 YYDKDF (reference sequence). The V gene end was trimmed by 0 bases and the J gene end by 4 bases; junction bases not matched to a gene: 12. The CDR3 totals 20 residues. CDR3 protein: CATSRDLRTSGREVGETQYF. The CDR3 DNA reads TGTGCCACCAGCAGAGATCTTCGGACTAGCGGGAGGGAGGTAGGAGAGACCCAGTACTTC. The full variable domain, in which reference TRBV15 and TRBJ2-5 provide the parts outside the CDR3, is DAMVIQNPRYQVTQFGKPVTLSCSQTLNHNVMYWYQQKSSQAPKLLFHYYDKDFNNEADTPDNFQSRRPNTSFCFLDIRSPGLGDTAMYLCATSRDLRTSGREVGETQYFGPGTRLLVL.

The chain combines TRBV6-4 with TRBJ2-3, with 12 bases lining up with TRBD2. Germline CDR1 is MRHNA and CDR2 is SNTAGT. The CDR3 contains 15 residues. The trim removed 0 bases at V and 5 bases at J, leaving 0 bases unmatched. The CDR3 reads CASSDSTSGGDTQYF. The CDR3 DNA reads as TGTGCCAGCAGTGACTCGACTAGCGGGGGAGATACGCAGTATTTT.

This chain joins TRBV30 and TRBJ2-7; D not certain. Per the germline V gene, CDR1 is GTSNPN and CDR2 is SVGIG (reference sequence). The CDR3 loop spans 12 amino acids. V lost 2 bases and J lost 3, with 8 bases in between. CDR3 residues: CAWSSANYEQYF. CDR3 in DNA: TGTGCCTGGAGTAGCGCCAACTACGAGCAGTACTTC.

The CDR3 bases are TGCAGCGTTGAAGATGGGGGGGACAGGGCGGCAGATACGCAGTATTTT. Its translation: CSVEDGGDRAADTQYF. This chain links TRBV29-1 with TRBJ2-3; 9 bases agree with TRBD1. This CDR3 contains 16 residues. J gave up 4 bases and V 0 bases, and 8 bases lay outside the gene matches. CDR1 is SQVTM and CDR2 is ANQGSEA in the germline V gene.

This sequence joins TRBV27 and TRBJ2-2; D gene uncertain. The ends were cut back, 2 bases at V and 2 bases at J, with 6 bases in the middle. The CDR3 extends over 14 amino acids. Looked up from germline, CDR1 is MNHEY and CDR2 is SMNVEV (reference sequence). The CDR3 coding sequence is TGTGCCAGCAGTTTACAGGACAACACCGGGGAGCTGTTTTTT. This translates into CASSLQDNTGELFF.

The chain carries TRBV5-1 and TRBJ2-1; 10 bases line up with TRBD2. Germline assignment: CDR1 SGHRS and CDR2 YFSETQ. The CDR3 covers 14 residues. V trimming: 2 bases; J trimming: 9 bases; junction bases outside the gene matches: 5. CDR3 sequence reads: CASSFSGRAGEQFF. DNA of the CDR3: TGCGCCAGCAGCTTCAGCGGGAGGGCGGGTGAGCAGTTCTTC. The whole variable domain, filled in from reference TRBV5-1 and TRBJ2-1, reads KAGVTQTPRYLIKTRGQQVTLSCSPISGHRSVSWYQQTPGQGLQFLFEYFSETQRNKGNFPGRFSGRQFSNSRSEMNVSTLELGDSALYLCASSFSGRAGEQFFGPGTRLTVL.

The V and J genes are TRBV9 and TRBJ1-3, with 8 bases aligning to TRBD1. The junction had 14 bases not matched to a gene; V was cut back by 0 bases and J by 6 bases. Germline V gene sequence: CDR1 SGDLS, CDR2 YYNGEE. The CDR3 contains 18 residues. Written as DNA, the CDR3 is TGTGCCAGCAGCGTAGGAGGCGGACAGGGTAATCTTATAAACACCATATATTTT. Its translation: CASSVGGGQGNLINTIYF.

The rearrangement joins TRBV29-1 to TRBJ1-2; D uncertain. From germline, CDR1 is SQVTM and CDR2 ANQGSEA. The ends were cut back, 2 bases at V and 2 bases at J, with 12 bases in the middle. The length of the CDR3 is 14 residues. CDR3 sequence: CSVETDNNNYGYTF. The CDR3 region has the DNA TGCAGCGTTGAAACCGATAACAACAACTATGGCTACACCTTC. Using reference TRBV29-1 and TRBJ1-2 for the parts outside the CDR3, the full variable domain is SAVISQKPSRDICQRGTSLTIQCQVDSQVTMMFWYRQQPGQSLTLIATANQGSEATYESGFVIDKFPISRPNLTFSTLTVSNMSPEDSSIYLCSVETDNNNYGYTFGSGTRLTVV.

The chain links TRBV9 to TRBJ2-2, with D perhaps TRBD2 (6 bases). The germline V gene has CDR1 SGDLS and CDR2 YYNGEE. The CDR3 extends over 13 amino acids. With 4 bases removed from V and 4 bases from J, the gap between germline ends came to 8 bases. The CDR3 spells CASSRDSTGELFF. CDR3 bases: TGTGCCAGCAGCAGGGACTCCACCGGGGAGCTGTTTTTT. Looking up the rest from reference TRBV9 and TRBJ2-2 gives the full variable domain: DSGVTQTPKHLITATGQRVTLRCSPRSGDLSVYWYQQSLDQGLQFLIQYYNGEERAKGNILERFSAQQFPDLHSELNLSSLELGDSALYFCASSRDSTGELFFGEGSRLTVL.

The rearrangement links TRBV6-5 to TRBJ1-6; D might be TRBD1 (6 bases). This CDR3 comprises 14 residues. V was pared by 7 bases and J by 8 bases, with 15 bases between. Looked up from germline, CDR1 is MNHEY and CDR2 is SVGAGI. The CDR3 DNA is TGTGCCAGCACCCCCGCGGGGGGGCATTCACCCCTCCACTTT. This sequence encodes CASTPAGGHSPLHF.

This clone was seen once. The J gene is TRBJ1-1, the V gene TRBV7-9; D call uncertain. CDR3 size: 12 residues. The germline V and J ends were trimmed by 5 bases and 9 bases, with 13 bases remaining between them. Germline CDR1 and CDR2: SEHNR and FQNEAQ (reference sequence). The CDR3 DNA follows: TGTGCCAGCAGCCCCGCGGGGTTCAAAGCTTTCTTT. Amino acid sequence: CASSPAGFKAFF.

Of note for this clone: The sample carries other DNA sequences with the same CDR3. V is TRBV29-1 and J is TRBJ2-7; maybe TRBD1 (5 bases). Trimming cost V 2 bases and J 3 bases, with 8 bases left between them. Germline-derived CDR1 and CDR2 are SQVTM and ANQGSEA. This CDR3 comprises 12 residues. Here the CDR3 DNA reads TGCAGCGTTGAAAGCAGGGACTACGAGCAGTACTTC. As protein: CSVESRDYEQYF.

About this clone itself: The CDR3 does not close with the conserved phenylalanine or tryptophan, likely indicating a read error. It is unclear where the CDR3 begins or ends on the DNA, so no DNA is shown, and the CDR3 is as TCRdb lists it. The CDR3 loop is CASSPQEGQGSLSSRI. This chain uses TRBV3-1 (or the pseudogene TRBV3-2) with TRBJ2-3; whether TRBD1, the table's D call, matches the DNA was not checked. The CDR3 extends over 16 residues, inclusive of both ends. The germline gives CDR1 LGHDT, CDR2 YNNKEL (reference sequence).

V and J are TRBV28 and TRBJ1-5, with TRBD1 as a possible D gene (6 bases). This CDR3 has 16 amino acids. Germline CDR1 is MDHEN and CDR2 is SYDVKM. With 6 bases removed from V and 6 bases from J, the gap between germline ends came to 21 bases. CDR3 sequence reads: CASSRLYRVVIQPQHF. Here the CDR3 DNA reads TGTGCCAGCAGCCGCTTGTACAGGGTCGTTATTCAGCCCCAGCATTTT. Supplemented by reference TRBV28 and TRBJ1-5, the full variable domain reads DVKVTQSSRYLVKRTGEKVFLECVQDMDHENMFWYRQDPGLGLRLIYFSYDVKMKEKGDIPEGYSVSREKKERFSLILESASTNQTSMYLCASSRLYRVVIQPQHFGDGTRLSIL.

The J gene is TRBJ2-7, the V gene TRBV11-3; D call uncertain. Germline V gene sequence: CDR1 SGHNT, CDR2 YENEEA. Trimming pared 0 bases from V and 0 bases from J, leaving 9 bases between. This CDR3 contains 15 residues. CDR3 in DNA: TGTGCCAGCAGCTTAGACACCGGGCCCTCCTACGAGCAGTACTTC. Its protein product is CASSLDTGPSYEQYF.

The CDR3 coding sequence is TGCGCCAGCAGCTTGGGGGGGAGGCAGACTAACTATGGCTACACCTTC. Its protein is CASSLGGRQTNYGYTF. This chain uses TRBV5-1 with TRBJ1-2, with a tentative D call TRBD1 (5 bases). The CDR3 totals 16 residues. V gave up 0 bases and J gave up 0 bases, with 12 bases separating them. In germline, CDR1 is SGHRS, CDR2 YFSETQ. The entire variable domain, with the rest obtained from reference TRBV5-1 and TRBJ1-2, is as follows: KAGVTQTPRYLIKTRGQQVTLSCSPISGHRSVSWYQQTPGQGLQFLFEYFSETQRNKGNFPGRFSGRQFSNSRSEMNVSTLELGDSALYLCASSLGGRQTNYGYTFGSGTRLTVV.

The chain combines TRBV3-1 (or the pseudogene TRBV3-2) with TRBJ1-4; no definite D call. V was cut by 5 bases and J by 2 bases, with 6 bases left in between. Germline CDR1 is LGHDT and CDR2 is YNNKEL (reference sequence). This CDR3 region has 13 residues. The CDR3 bases are TGTGCCAGCAGCGACTTGACTAATGAAAAACTGTTTTTT. Its protein product is CASSDLTNEKLFF.

The chain uses TRBV13 and TRBJ2-1; 9 nucleotides agree with TRBD2. J was trimmed by 0 bases and V by 5 bases; bases with no gene match: 14. The CDR3 consists of 19 residues. Germline V CDR1 and CDR2: PRHDT, FYEKMQ (reference sequence). CDR3 bases: TGTGCCAGCAGCATCGTCGCGGGGGGGCTTAAGAGCTCCTACAATGAGCAGTTCTTC. Its protein is CASSIVAGGLKSSYNEQFF. The whole variable domain, filled in from reference TRBV13 and TRBJ2-1, reads AAGVIQSPRHLIKEKRETATLKCYPIPRHDTVYWYQQGPGQDPQFLISFYEKMQSDKGSIPDRFSAQQFSDYHSELNMSSLELGDSALYFCASSIVAGGLKSSYNEQFFGPGTRLTVL.

The chain employs TRBV20-1 and TRBJ1-2; D may be TRBD1 (6 bases). The CDR3 is made up of 13 amino acids. Germline V gene lookup returns CDR1 DFQATT and CDR2 SNEGSKA (reference sequence). V lost 3 bases to trimming and J lost 7 bases, with 15 bases between them. CDR3 in amino acids: CSASSGGQGGYTF. CDR3 bases: TGCAGTGCTAGTTCGGGGGGCCAAGGTGGCTACACCTTC.

The V and J genes are TRBV11-2 and TRBJ1-2; D uncertain. Trimming stripped 0 bases from V and 5 bases from J, with 13 bases between. Germline V gives CDR1 SGHAT, CDR2 FQNNGV. This CDR3 has 15 residues. The CDR3 protein is CASSLDNLGSYGYTF. As DNA, the CDR3 is TGTGCCAGCAGCTTAGATAATCTCGGATCTTATGGCTACACCTTC.

V and J are TRBV14 and TRBJ2-7; D is undetermined. Germline-derived CDR1 and CDR2 are SGHDN and FVKESK. CDR3 size: 16 residues. The V gene lost 1 base and the J gene lost 5 bases, with 18 bases spanning the gap. The CDR3 bases are TGTGCCAGCAGCCAAGCGACCCCTCTGAATTCGCACGAGCAGTACTTC. It encodes CASSQATPLNSHEQYF.

The V call is TRBV5-1, the J call TRBJ1-2; no definite D call. V gave up 7 bases and J gave up 6 bases, with 13 bases separating them. Germline V gene lookup returns CDR1 SGHRS and CDR2 YFSETQ. The CDR3 is 12 amino acids. CDR3 sequence (DNA): TGCGCCAGCGCAGTCGACCGGGATGGCTACACCTTC. Amino acid sequence: CASAVDRDGYTF.

This rearrangement joins TRBV9 to TRBJ2-6; a weak D match, TRBD1 (6 bases). The length of the CDR3 is 16 residues. Germline V gene sequence: CDR1 SGDLS, CDR2 YYNGEE. V dropped 1 base and J dropped 0 bases, with 8 bases sitting between them. CDR3 region: CASSVLGASGANVLTF. Here the CDR3 DNA reads TGTGCCAGCAGCGTATTGGGGGCCTCTGGGGCCAACGTCCTGACTTTC.